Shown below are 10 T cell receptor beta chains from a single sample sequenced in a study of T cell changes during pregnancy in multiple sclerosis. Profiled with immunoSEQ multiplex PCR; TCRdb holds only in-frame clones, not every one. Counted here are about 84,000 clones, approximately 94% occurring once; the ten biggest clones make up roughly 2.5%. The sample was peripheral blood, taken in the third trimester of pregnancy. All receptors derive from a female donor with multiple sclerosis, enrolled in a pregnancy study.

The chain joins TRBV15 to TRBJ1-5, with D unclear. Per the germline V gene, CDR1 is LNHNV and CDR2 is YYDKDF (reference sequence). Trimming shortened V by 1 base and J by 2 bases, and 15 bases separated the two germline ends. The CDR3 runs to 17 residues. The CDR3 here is CATSRVSGVMGNQPQHF. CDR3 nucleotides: TGTGCCACCAGCAGAGTTTCGGGAGTAATGGGCAATCAGCCCCAGCATTTT.

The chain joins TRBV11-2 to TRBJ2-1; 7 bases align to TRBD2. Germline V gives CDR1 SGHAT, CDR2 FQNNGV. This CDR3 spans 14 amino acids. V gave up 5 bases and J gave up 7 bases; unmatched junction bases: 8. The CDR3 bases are TGTGCCAGCAGCCCTAGCGGAGGCTGGAATGAGCAGTTCTTC. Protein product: CASSPSGGWNEQFF.

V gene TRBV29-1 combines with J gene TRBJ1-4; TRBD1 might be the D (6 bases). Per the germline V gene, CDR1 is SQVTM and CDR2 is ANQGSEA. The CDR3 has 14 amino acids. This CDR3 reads CAGKGVGTNEKLFF. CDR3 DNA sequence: TGCGCCGGGAAGGGGGTGGGAACTAATGAAAAACTGTTTTTT.

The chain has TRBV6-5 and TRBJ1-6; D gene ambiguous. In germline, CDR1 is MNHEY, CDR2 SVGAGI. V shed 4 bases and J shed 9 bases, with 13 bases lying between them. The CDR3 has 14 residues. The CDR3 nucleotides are TGTGCCAGCAGTTCAGCAGGTTTTAGTTCACCCCTCCACTTT. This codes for CASSSAGFSSPLHF.

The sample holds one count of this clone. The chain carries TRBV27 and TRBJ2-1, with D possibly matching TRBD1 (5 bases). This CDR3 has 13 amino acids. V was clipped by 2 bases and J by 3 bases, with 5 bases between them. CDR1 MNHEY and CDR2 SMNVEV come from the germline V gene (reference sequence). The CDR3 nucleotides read TGTGCCAGCAGTTTAGACAGCTACAATGAGCAGTTCTTC. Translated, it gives CASSLDSYNEQFF.

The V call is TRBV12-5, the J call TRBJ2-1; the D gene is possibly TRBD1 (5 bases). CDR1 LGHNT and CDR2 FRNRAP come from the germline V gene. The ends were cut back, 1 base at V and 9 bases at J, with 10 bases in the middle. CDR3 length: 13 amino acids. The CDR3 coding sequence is TGTGCTAGTGGTTTGGATCAGGGTACTGAGCAGTTCTTC. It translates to CASGLDQGTEQFF.

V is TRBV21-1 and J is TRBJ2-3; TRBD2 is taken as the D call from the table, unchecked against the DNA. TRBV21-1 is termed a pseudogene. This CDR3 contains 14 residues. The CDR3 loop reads CATYSGGGSDTQYF. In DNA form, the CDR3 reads TGTGCCACTTACAGCGGGGGGGGTTCAGATACGCAGTATTTT.

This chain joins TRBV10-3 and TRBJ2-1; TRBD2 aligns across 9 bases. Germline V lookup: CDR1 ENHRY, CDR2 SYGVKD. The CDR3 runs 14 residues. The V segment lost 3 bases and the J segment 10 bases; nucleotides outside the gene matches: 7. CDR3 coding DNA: TGTGCCATCAGTGACGCGGGGGGGGCAAGGGAGCAGTTCTTC. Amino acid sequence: CAISDAGGAREQFF.

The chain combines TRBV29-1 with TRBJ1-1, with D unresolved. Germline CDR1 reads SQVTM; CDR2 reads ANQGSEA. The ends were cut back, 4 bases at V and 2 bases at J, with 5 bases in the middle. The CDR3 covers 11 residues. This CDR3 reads CSVGANTEAFF. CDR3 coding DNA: TGCAGCGTTGGGGCAAACACTGAAGCTTTCTTT.

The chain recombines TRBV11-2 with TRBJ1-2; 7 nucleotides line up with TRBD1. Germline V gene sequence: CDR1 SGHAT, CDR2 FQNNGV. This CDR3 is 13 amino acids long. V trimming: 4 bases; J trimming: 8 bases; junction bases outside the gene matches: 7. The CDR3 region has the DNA TGTGCCAGCAGCTATCAGGGGGTTGGGGGCTACACCTTC. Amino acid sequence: CASSYQGVGGYTF.